Following are 24 T cell receptor beta chains from one sample sequenced in a study of blood T cell repertoires in COVID-19. Data came from immunoSEQ multiplex PCR; TCRdb stores just in-frame clones and leaves some out. The table includes about 180,000 clones, about four fifths detected once. The sample consisted of peripheral blood. Receptors were obtained from a woman aged 70 to 79 with COVID-19, enrolled during active disease.

This clone was observed a handful of times. The chain links TRBV6-2 or TRBV6-3 to TRBJ2-2; TRBD2 matches at 16 bases. Losses at the gene ends were 6 bases for V and 5 bases for J; bases not matched to a gene: 3. The CDR3 has 16 amino acids. In germline, CDR1 is MNHEY, CDR2 SVGEGT. The CDR3 region has the DNA TGTGCCAGCAGCACGGGACTAGCGGGAGGGACCGGGGAGCTGTTTTTT. Translation gives CASSTGLAGGTGELFF.

V is TRBV27 and J is TRBJ2-7; 10 nucleotides line up with TRBD2. Germline V lookup: CDR1 MNHEY, CDR2 SMNVEV (reference sequence). V lost 4 bases, J lost 5 bases, and 11 bases stayed unmatched. The CDR3 has 16 amino acids. The CDR3 spells CASSWGRGSGRNEQYF. Here the CDR3 DNA reads TGTGCCAGCAGTTGGGGCCGGGGTAGCGGGAGGAACGAGCAGTACTTC.

The chain joins TRBV5-4 to TRBJ2-2, with 8 bases aligning to TRBD1. Germline-derived CDR1 and CDR2 are SGHNT and YYREEE (reference sequence). The J segment lost 3 bases and the V segment lost 0 bases, leaving 1 base of the junction unmatched. The CDR3 is 15 residues long. The CDR3: CASSLAQGDTGELFF. The CDR3 DNA reads as TGTGCCAGCAGCTTGGCACAGGGGGACACCGGGGAGCTGTTTTTT.

CDR3 region: CASSNPGGEDTQYF. CDR3 DNA: TGTGCCAGCAGCAACCCCGGGGGGGAAGATACGCAGTATTTT. The V call is TRBV7-6, the J call TRBJ2-3; TRBD2 aligns across 8 bases. This CDR3 comprises 14 residues. Per germline, CDR1 SGHVS and CDR2 FNYEAQ. Losses at the gene ends were 5 bases for V and 5 bases for J; bases not matched to a gene: 6.

This chain connects TRBV4-1 to TRBJ2-7, with D maybe TRBD2 (6 bases). Between the trimmed V and J ends, which lost 0 bases and 2 bases, there was a span of 11 bases. The CDR3 totals 15 residues. Germline V gene lookup returns CDR1 MGHRA and CDR2 YSYEKL. CDR3 region: CASSQEVAGPYEQYF. In nucleotides, the CDR3 is TGCGCCAGCAGCCAAGAAGTGGCGGGGCCCTACGAGCAGTACTTC.

The gene calls are TRBV28 and TRBJ2-1, with 8 bases lining up with TRBD2. V was pared by 5 bases and J by 0 bases, with 6 bases of the junction left unmatched. The CDR3 has 16 amino acids. Germline CDR1 MDHEN, CDR2 SYDVKM. CDR3: CASSPRGGTSYNEQFF. CDR3 DNA: TGTGCCAGCAGTCCCCGGGGGGGGACCTCCTACAATGAGCAGTTCTTC.

This sequence joins TRBV11-2 and TRBJ2-7; D is perhaps TRBD1 (5 bases). The V and J ends lost 5 bases and 2 bases respectively, with 16 bases between them. Germline V gene data show CDR1 as SGHAT and CDR2 as FQNNGV. The CDR3 contains 15 residues. The CDR3 DNA is TGTGCCAGCAGCGTCACCACCGACAGCGCCTACGAGCAGTACTTC. It is translated as CASSVTTDSAYEQYF.

V is TRBV15 and J is TRBJ2-1; 7 nucleotides line up with TRBD2. Germline CDR1 and CDR2: LNHNV and YYDKDF (reference sequence). V lost 4 bases and J lost 5; bases outside the gene matches: 8. The CDR3 is 15 amino acids. The CDR3 spells CATSMGLAANNEQFF. The CDR3 DNA reads as TGTGCCACCAGCATGGGGCTAGCGGCTAACAATGAGCAGTTCTTC. Based on the CDR3 plus reference TRBV15 and TRBJ2-1, the full variable domain is DAMVIQNPRYQVTQFGKPVTLSCSQTLNHNVMYWYQQKSSQAPKLLFHYYDKDFNNEADTPDNFQSRRPNTSFCFLDIRSPGLGDTAMYLCATSMGLAANNEQFFGPGTRLTVL.

The rearrangement joins TRBV7-2 to TRBJ2-7; 9 bases agree with TRBD2. The length of the CDR3 is 15 residues. The germline gives CDR1 SGHTA, CDR2 FQGNSA. Trimming cost V 1 base and J 3 bases; bases outside gene matches: 4. The CDR3 sequence is CASSLGGTSNYEQYF. The CDR3 DNA is TGTGCCAGCAGCTTAGGCGGGACTAGCAACTACGAGCAGTACTTC.

V gene TRBV7-2 combines with J gene TRBJ2-2; D gene unclear. CDR3 length: 13 amino acids. Germline V gene sequence: CDR1 SGHTA, CDR2 FQGNSA. The V and J ends lost 2 bases and 6 bases respectively, with 7 bases between them. CDR3 sequence reads: CASSLFPAGELFF. CDR3 bases: TGTGCCAGCAGCTTATTCCCCGCCGGGGAGCTGTTTTTT. The complete variable domain, with remaining parts taken from reference TRBV7-2 and TRBJ2-2, reads GAGVSQSPSNKVTEKGKDVELRCDPISGHTALYWYRQSLGQGLEFLIYFQGNSAPDKSGLPSDRFSAERTGGSVSTLTIQRTQQEDSAVYLCASSLFPAGELFFGEGSRLTVL.

J is TRBJ1-2 and V is TRBV30, with a possible D match to TRBD1 (5 bases). Germline V gives CDR1 GTSNPN, CDR2 SVGIG (reference sequence). This CDR3 is built from 13 residues. Trimming cost V 0 bases and J 6 bases, with 11 bases left between them. In DNA form, the CDR3 reads TGTGCCTGGAGTGTAGGTGTGGGGCATGGCTACACCTTC. Its protein is CAWSVGVGHGYTF.

The gene calls are TRBV2 and TRBJ2-2; 8 bases are a match to TRBD1. V lost 6 bases to trimming and J lost 6 bases; unmatched junction nucleotides: 6. The CDR3 is made up of 14 amino acids. The germline V gene has CDR1 SNHLY and CDR2 FYNNEI. The CDR3 here is CASSSNRGSGELFF. The CDR3 bases are TGTGCCAGCAGCAGTAACAGGGGGTCCGGGGAGCTGTTTTTT.

The chain recombines TRBV5-4 with TRBJ2-3; 7 nucleotides align to TRBD1. After removal of 4 bases from V and 0 bases from J, the junction contained 5 bases not matched to a gene. This CDR3 has 15 residues. CDR1 and CDR2 (germline): SGHNT, YYREEE (reference sequence). The CDR3 nucleotides read TGTGCCAGCAGCGAGGGACAGATTAGCACAGATACGCAGTATTTT. It yields the protein CASSEGQISTDTQYF.

The CDR3 nucleotides read TGTGCCAGCAGCGTAGGAAGCGGGGGACTCTACGAGCAGTACTTC. Amino acids: CASSVGSGGLYEQYF. The rearrangement joins TRBV9 to TRBJ2-7; 8 bases fit TRBD2. V lost 0 bases and J lost 3; bases outside the gene matches: 5. CDR3 length: 15 amino acids. The germline V gene has CDR1 SGDLS and CDR2 YYNGEE.

V usage is TRBV11-2 and J usage is TRBJ2-1; D not certain. Trimming pared 4 bases from V and 13 bases from J, leaving 14 bases between. The CDR3 is made up of 12 amino acids. Germline V gives CDR1 SGHAT, CDR2 FQNNGV. The CDR3 here is CASSSEELPQFF. DNA for the CDR3: TGTGCCAGCAGCTCCGAAGAGCTTCCCCAGTTCTTC. The whole variable domain, remainder taken from reference TRBV11-2 and TRBJ2-1, is EAGVAQSPRYKIIEKRQSVAFWCNPISGHATLYWYQQILGQGPKLLIQFQNNGVVDDSQLPKDRFSAERLKGVDSTLKIQPAKLEDSAVYLCASSSEELPQFFGPGTRLTVL.

This clone was observed once. The chain uses TRBV7-2 and TRBJ2-3, with TRBD2 identical over 10 bases. V dropped 6 bases and J dropped 4; count of bases not matched to a gene: 10. The germline V gene has CDR1 SGHTA and CDR2 FQGNSA. CDR3 length: 16 residues. For the CDR3, the DNA is TGTGCCAGCAGTTCCCGGCTAGCGGGAGCGGCAGATACGCAGTATTTT. This codes for CASSSRLAGAADTQYF.

This clone was observed a handful of times. The chain recombines TRBV5-6 with TRBJ1-1, with 11 bases lining up with TRBD1. Germline CDR1 reads SGHDT; CDR2 reads YYEEEE. The trim removed 4 bases at V and 6 bases at J, leaving 11 bases unmatched. This CDR3 has 16 amino acids. The CDR3 DNA follows: TGTGCCAGCAGCCTCGGACAGGGGGCATTTCGCGCTGAAGCTTTCTTT. The encoded protein is CASSLGQGAFRAEAFF. Together with reference TRBV5-6 and TRBJ1-1, the CDR3 gives the full variable domain: DAGVTQSPTHLIKTRGQQVTLRCSPKSGHDTVSWYQQALGQGPQFIFQYYEEEERQRGNFPDRFSGHQFPNYSSELNVNALLLGDSALYLCASSLGQGAFRAEAFFGQGTRLTVV.

This sequence joins TRBV3-1 (or the pseudogene TRBV3-2) and TRBJ1-1, with 10 positions matching TRBD1. Trimming at V came to 2 bases and at J to 4 bases, leaving 4 bases not matched to a gene. Germline V CDR1 and CDR2: LGHDT, YNNKEL (reference sequence). The CDR3 spans 15 residues. The CDR3 DNA follows: TGTGCCAGCAGCCAAAGGACAGGGGGTAGCACTGAAGCTTTCTTT. Translation gives CASSQRTGGSTEAFF.

This chain connects TRBV3-1 (or the pseudogene TRBV3-2) to TRBJ2-1; 9 nucleotides line up with TRBD2. CDR1 LGHDT and CDR2 YNNKEL come from the germline V gene (reference sequence). V shed 5 bases, J shed 6 bases, and the junction held 14 bases outside the gene matches. The CDR3 contains 17 residues. In DNA form, the CDR3 reads TGTGCCAGCAGCTCGGGAGGGTTAGCGGGAGAGCCCAATGAGCAGTTCTTC. It encodes CASSSGGLAGEPNEQFF.

The J gene is TRBJ2-3, the V gene TRBV7-2; 9 bases are a match to TRBD2. Per the germline V gene, CDR1 is SGHTA and CDR2 is FQGNSA. With V trimmed by 8 bases and J by 8 bases, 14 bases remained unmatched. The CDR3 is 15 residues long. Written as DNA, the CDR3 is TGTGCCAGCGGTCAAGTAGCGGGAGACGGGCGTACGCAGTATTTT. This encodes CASGQVAGDGRTQYF.

The gene calls are TRBV28 and TRBJ1-5, with 7 bases matching TRBD1. Losses at the gene ends were 1 base for V and 4 bases for J; bases not matched to a gene: 7. The CDR3 contains 16 residues. Germline V lookup: CDR1 MDHEN, CDR2 SYDVKM. CDR3 sequence reads: CASSLSPQQGNQPQHF. Here the CDR3 DNA reads TGTGCCAGCAGTTTATCGCCCCAACAGGGGAATCAGCCCCAGCATTTT.

This chain uses TRBV5-6 with TRBJ2-2; D possibly corresponds to TRBD1 (6 bases). Germline V gene lookup returns CDR1 SGHDT and CDR2 YYEEEE. The CDR3 spans 16 residues. Deletions cut 0 bases from V and 3 bases from J, with 12 bases between. CDR3 sequence (DNA): TGTGCCAGCAGCTTGGTACAGGGCTCGGACACCGGGGAGCTGTTTTTT. Translated: CASSLVQGSDTGELFF.

This chain joins TRBV12-3 or TRBV12-4 and TRBJ1-2; TRBD1 might be the D (6 bases). CDR3 length equals 13 residues. Trimming stripped 2 bases from V and 6 bases from J, with 10 bases between. In nucleotides, the CDR3 is TGTGCCAGCAGTTTAACAGGGACGCATGGCTACACCTTC. Protein sequence: CASSLTGTHGYTF.

This rearrangement joins TRBV2 to TRBJ2-3; D not resolved. The V end lost 5 bases, the J end lost 4 bases, and 7 bases lay between the germline ends. The CDR3 runs 12 residues. In germline, CDR1 is SNHLY, CDR2 FYNNEI. The CDR3 sequence: CASSLEADTQYF. CDR3 nucleotide sequence: TGTGCCAGCAGTTTAGAGGCAGATACGCAGTATTTT.